The clone carrying this TCR beta chain was detected many times. Per the germline V gene, CDR1 is SGHRS and CDR2 is YFSETQ. V was clipped by 5 bases and J by 5 bases; unmatched bases: 7. CDR3 length equals 14 residues. This table comes from immunoSEQ multiplex PCR, and its TCRdb copy is limited to in-frame clones, with some not included. The sample lists about 220,000 clones; over 75% were seen once. The entry originates in a study of blood T cell repertoires in COVID-19. The origin of this receptor is a woman in her 70s with COVID-19, enrolled during active disease. The chain has TRBV5-1 and TRBJ2-7, with 10 bases fitting TRBD1. The sequenced sample was peripheral blood. CDR3 bases: TGCGCCAGCAGGTCCGGGACAGGGGTTGACGAGCAGTACTTC. This codes for CASRSGTGVDEQYF. Together with reference TRBV5-1 and TRBJ2-7, the CDR3 gives the full variable domain: KAGVTQTPRYLIKTRGQQVTLSCSPISGHRSVSWYQQTPGQGLQFLFEYFSETQRNKGNFPGRFSGRQFSNSRSEMNVSTLELGDSALYLCASRSGTGVDEQYFGPGTRLTVT.